The rows below give T cell receptor beta chains drawn from one sample of a study of T cells in Graves' hyperthyroidism and ophthalmopathy. TCRdb analysed the multiplex PCR reads with MiXCR anew, one entry per CDR3 protein. Of about 480,000 distinct CDR3 sequences in the sample, approximately 15% were seen once. Sequencing input: blood. Every receptor here comes from a young woman with Graves' hyperthyroidism. CDR3s include the opening cysteine and the closing phenylalanine or tryptophan. The order of the fields is J gene, D gene, V gene, clone size, CDR3 DNA, CDR3 protein. D genes are given only for firm matches. A row's size may be missing; if present it is once, few, many or a size class.

j_call: TRBJ2-2; d_call: TRBD2; v_call: TRBV6-1; clone_size: many; cdr3_nt: TGTGCCAGCAGTCTAAGGACTAGCGGGAGAAACGGGGAGCTGTTTTTT; cdr3_aa: CASSLRTSGRNGELFF
j_call: TRBJ1-3; d_call: -; v_call: TRBV30; clone_size: -; cdr3_nt: TGTGCCTCGGGAATAGGGGGGTCTGGAAACACCATATATTTT; cdr3_aa: CASGIGGSGNTIYF
j_call: TRBJ2-2; d_call: TRBD2; v_call: TRBV6-8; clone_size: few; cdr3_nt: TGTGCCAGCCGGGCTAGCGGGAGTCATGCCGGGGAGCTGTTTTTT; cdr3_aa: CASRASGSHAGELFF
j_call: TRBJ1-1; d_call: -; v_call: TRBV9; clone_size: -; cdr3_nt: TGTGCCAGCAGCGTTGACCCCCAGCACACTGAAGCTTTCTTT; cdr3_aa: CASSVDPQHTEAFF
j_call: TRBJ2-1; d_call: TRBD2; v_call: TRBV2; clone_size: many; cdr3_nt: TGTGCCAGTTTGCCCGGGAGGCCGACCTACAATGAGCAGTTCTTC; cdr3_aa: CASLPGRPTYNEQFF
j_call: TRBJ2-3; d_call: -; v_call: TRBV12-3/TRBV12-4; clone_size: -; cdr3_nt: TGTGCCAGCAACTTGGGGGAGGGGGAGCCTAGCACAGATACGCAGTATTTT; cdr3_aa: CASNLGEGEPSTDTQYF
j_call: TRBJ1-2; d_call: TRBD1; v_call: TRBV24-1; clone_size: many; cdr3_nt: TGTGCCACCAGTGATTCGTCGATAGGGACAGAGCGGGGCTACACCTTC; cdr3_aa: CATSDSSIGTERGYTF
j_call: TRBJ2-1; d_call: -; v_call: TRBV2; clone_size: many; cdr3_nt: TGTGCCAGCAGTGAATATCGGCTTGAGCAGTTCTTC; cdr3_aa: CASSEYRLEQFF
j_call: TRBJ2-7; d_call: TRBD1; v_call: TRBV5-4; clone_size: many; cdr3_nt: TGTGCCAGCAGCTCCGGAGGGACAGGGGGCCACGAGCAGTACTTC; cdr3_aa: CASSSGGTGGHEQYF
j_call: TRBJ1-4; d_call: -; v_call: TRBV3-1; clone_size: many; cdr3_nt: TGTGCCAGCAGCCAAGGCTGGGGGGACGAAAAACTGTTTTTT; cdr3_aa: CASSQGWGDEKLFF
j_call: TRBJ2-3; d_call: -; v_call: TRBV29-1; clone_size: -; cdr3_nt: TGCAGCGTTGAAGGCCAGGGTAGCACAGATACGCAGTATTTT; cdr3_aa: CSVEGQGSTDTQYF
j_call: TRBJ1-2; d_call: -; v_call: TRBV16; clone_size: many; cdr3_nt: TGTGCCAGCAGCCCAGACTCCCGGCCTGGCTATGGCTACACCTTC; cdr3_aa: CASSPDSRPGYGYTF
j_call: TRBJ2-5; d_call: -; v_call: TRBV6-1; clone_size: many; cdr3_nt: TGTGCCAGCACCCATGGGACCGCAGAGACCCAGTACTTC; cdr3_aa: CASTHGTAETQYF
j_call: TRBJ1-2; d_call: -; v_call: TRBV11-2; clone_size: many; cdr3_nt: TGTGCCAGCAGCTTGTATAACTATGGCTACACCTTC; cdr3_aa: CASSLYNYGYTF
j_call: TRBJ1-1; d_call: -; v_call: TRBV3-1; clone_size: many; cdr3_nt: TGTGCCAGCATGCGGGGGCCCGGCACTGAAGCTTTCTTT; cdr3_aa: CASMRGPGTEAFF
j_call: TRBJ2-7; d_call: -; v_call: TRBV20-1; clone_size: once; cdr3_nt: TGCAGTGCTAGGCCCGGGTATAAAGAGGGGTACGAGCAGTACTTC; cdr3_aa: CSARPGYKEGYEQYF
j_call: TRBJ2-6; d_call: -; v_call: TRBV30; clone_size: -; cdr3_nt: TGTGCCTGGAGTAGCGTCTCTGGGGCCAACGTCCTTACTTTC; cdr3_aa: CAWSSVSGANVLTF
j_call: TRBJ1-5; d_call: TRBD1; v_call: TRBV2; clone_size: many; cdr3_nt: TGTGCCAGCAGCGCCGGACAGGGAAGCGGCAATCAGCCCCAGCATTTT; cdr3_aa: CASSAGQGSGNQPQHF
j_call: TRBJ1-6; d_call: -; v_call: TRBV27; clone_size: many; cdr3_nt: TGTGCCAGCAGTTTGGGGAGTAATTCACCCCTCCACTTT; cdr3_aa: CASSLGSNSPLHF
j_call: TRBJ2-2; d_call: -; v_call: TRBV5-5; clone_size: many; cdr3_nt: TGTGCCAGCAGCCCCCCCGGTTCTGCGAACACCGGGGAGCTGTTTTTT; cdr3_aa: CASSPPGSANTGELFF
j_call: TRBJ1-2; d_call: TRBD1; v_call: TRBV13; clone_size: few; cdr3_nt: TGTGCCAGCAGCTCTGGGACAGGGGAATATGGCTACACCTTC; cdr3_aa: CASSSGTGEYGYTF
j_call: TRBJ1-1; d_call: -; v_call: TRBV15; clone_size: few; cdr3_nt: TGTGCCACCAGCCCCGCTTGGGGACAGAACACTGAAGCTTTCTTT; cdr3_aa: CATSPAWGQNTEAFF
j_call: TRBJ2-5; d_call: TRBD1; v_call: TRBV25-1; clone_size: -; cdr3_nt: TGTGCCAGCAGCCCGGTACAGGGGACCCCGTGGGACTTC; cdr3_aa: CASSPVQGTPWDF
j_call: TRBJ2-1; d_call: TRBD2; v_call: TRBV7-9; clone_size: few; cdr3_nt: TGTGCCAGCGTAGCGGGTCTCTCCTACAATGAGCAGTTCTTC; cdr3_aa: CASVAGLSYNEQFF
j_call: TRBJ2-1; d_call: TRBD2; v_call: TRBV20-1; clone_size: -; cdr3_nt: TGCAGTGCTTTAGAGCGGGAGTACTATGAGCAGTTCTTC; cdr3_aa: CSALEREYYEQFF
j_call: TRBJ2-1; d_call: -; v_call: TRBV3-1; clone_size: many; cdr3_nt: TGTGCCAGCAGCCCGGGACCGCAAAACAATGAGCAGTTCTTC; cdr3_aa: CASSPGPQNNEQFF
j_call: TRBJ1-2; d_call: TRBD1; v_call: TRBV29-1; clone_size: -; cdr3_nt: TGCAGCGTGTCCGGGACAGGGGGCTCTGGTGGCTACACCTTC; cdr3_aa: CSVSGTGGSGGYTF
j_call: TRBJ2-7; d_call: TRBD2; v_call: TRBV7-2; clone_size: many; cdr3_nt: TGTGCCAGCAGCCGGGGGGGAGGAGCCTACGAGCAGTACTTC; cdr3_aa: CASSRGGGAYEQYF
j_call: TRBJ2-2; d_call: -; v_call: TRBV27; clone_size: many; cdr3_nt: TGTGCCAGCAGTTTTAGGGCGGACGGGGAGCTGTTTTTT; cdr3_aa: CASSFRADGELFF
j_call: TRBJ1-2; d_call: -; v_call: TRBV6-1; clone_size: many; cdr3_nt: TGTGCCAGCAGTGAAGCTGGCAGATCGGGCTATGGCTACACCTTC; cdr3_aa: CASSEAGRSGYGYTF
j_call: TRBJ2-3; d_call: -; v_call: TRBV13; clone_size: few; cdr3_nt: TGTGCCAGCAGCAACAGGGGGTTAGCGGGGTTTACAGATACGCAGTATTTT; cdr3_aa: CASSNRGLAGFTDTQYF
j_call: TRBJ2-2; d_call: TRBD2; v_call: TRBV10-3; clone_size: many; cdr3_nt: TGTGCCATCAGTGAGTCGACTAGCGGCAGCGGGGAGCTGTTTTTT; cdr3_aa: CAISESTSGSGELFF
j_call: TRBJ2-2; d_call: TRBD2; v_call: TRBV4-1; clone_size: few; cdr3_nt: TGCGCCAGCAGCCAGACAAGTATTGGCGGGAGGGCCGTTACCGGGGAGCTGTTTTTT; cdr3_aa: CASSQTSIGGRAVTGELFF
j_call: TRBJ1-1; d_call: -; v_call: TRBV6-2/TRBV6-3; clone_size: -; cdr3_nt: TGTGCCAGCAGTTACTCGAGGGTCGGGAACACTGAAGCTTTCTTT; cdr3_aa: CASSYSRVGNTEAFF
j_call: TRBJ1-2; d_call: TRBD1; v_call: TRBV12-3/TRBV12-4; clone_size: many; cdr3_nt: TGTGCCACCACTACAGGGGTAGGTGGCTACACCTTC; cdr3_aa: CATTTGVGGYTF
j_call: TRBJ1-5; d_call: TRBD1; v_call: TRBV2; clone_size: many; cdr3_nt: TGTGCCAGCAGGATCCGGGACAGGGGCAGCAATCAGCCCCAGCATTTT; cdr3_aa: CASRIRDRGSNQPQHF
j_call: TRBJ1-1; d_call: -; v_call: TRBV19; clone_size: many; cdr3_nt: TGTGCCAGTAGTGTCAGAGGGCTTACCACTGAAGCTTTCTTT; cdr3_aa: CASSVRGLTTEAFF
j_call: TRBJ2-3; d_call: -; v_call: TRBV25-1; clone_size: many; cdr3_nt: TGTGCCAGCAGTGAATCGGGGGTATCAGATACGCAGTATTTT; cdr3_aa: CASSESGVSDTQYF
j_call: TRBJ1-4; d_call: -; v_call: TRBV27; clone_size: many; cdr3_nt: TGTGCCAGCAGTTTATCGAGGGGAAAAAATGAAAAACTGTTTTTT; cdr3_aa: CASSLSRGKNEKLFF
j_call: TRBJ2-1; d_call: -; v_call: TRBV6-1; clone_size: few; cdr3_nt: TGTGCCAGCAGTCAAACTAACAATGAGCAGTTCTTC; cdr3_aa: CASSQTNNEQFF
j_call: TRBJ2-1; d_call: -; v_call: TRBV12-3/TRBV12-4; clone_size: many; cdr3_nt: TGTGCCAGCAGTTTAGCGGGAGTTGATGAGCAGTTCTTC; cdr3_aa: CASSLAGVDEQFF
j_call: TRBJ2-5; d_call: TRBD2; v_call: TRBV5-6; clone_size: many; cdr3_nt: TGTGCCAGCAGCGTACTAGCGGGAGGTGTTGAAGAGACCCAGTACTTC; cdr3_aa: CASSVLAGGVEETQYF
j_call: TRBJ1-2; d_call: -; v_call: TRBV9; clone_size: -; cdr3_nt: TGTGCCAGCAGCGTAGGACAGGCGCCCGTAAACTATGGCTACACCTTC; cdr3_aa: CASSVGQAPVNYGYTF
j_call: TRBJ2-1; d_call: -; v_call: TRBV7-8; clone_size: many; cdr3_nt: TGTGCCAGCAGCTTAGGTAGGGGGGGGACTCCTTCCTACAATGAGCAGTTCTTC; cdr3_aa: CASSLGRGGTPSYNEQFF
j_call: TRBJ2-5; d_call: -; v_call: TRBV6-1; clone_size: many; cdr3_nt: TGTGCCAGCACTTTCGGGTACTACCAAGAGACCCAGTACTTC; cdr3_aa: CASTFGYYQETQYF
j_call: TRBJ2-1; d_call: TRBD2; v_call: TRBV12-3/TRBV12-4; clone_size: few; cdr3_nt: TGTGCCAGCAGTTTAGGGGAGGGCAATGAGCAGTTCTTC; cdr3_aa: CASSLGEGNEQFF
j_call: TRBJ2-1; d_call: -; v_call: TRBV24-1; clone_size: many; cdr3_nt: TGTGCCACCAGTGCCACGGCGCCTGAGCAGTTCTTC; cdr3_aa: CATSATAPEQFF
j_call: TRBJ2-1; d_call: -; v_call: TRBV11-2; clone_size: many; cdr3_nt: TGTGCCAGCAGCTTAAGTCCGCTGCGGAATGAGCAGTTCTTC; cdr3_aa: CASSLSPLRNEQFF
j_call: TRBJ1-5; d_call: -; v_call: TRBV11-2; clone_size: -; cdr3_nt: TGTGCCAGCAGCTTAGTTTTGGGGGCGAGCAATCAGCCCCAGCATTTT; cdr3_aa: CASSLVLGASNQPQHF
j_call: TRBJ1-1; d_call: -; v_call: TRBV10-3; clone_size: -; cdr3_nt: TGTGCCATCAGTGCGCAGGACCGGGGCACTGAAGCTTTCTTT; cdr3_aa: CAISAQDRGTEAFF
j_call: TRBJ2-5; d_call: TRBD1; v_call: TRBV28; clone_size: many; cdr3_nt: TGTGCCAGCAGCGACAGGGGAAGTGGGGAGACCCAGTACTTC; cdr3_aa: CASSDRGSGETQYF
j_call: TRBJ1-1; d_call: -; v_call: TRBV6-2/TRBV6-3; clone_size: once; cdr3_nt: TGTGCCGGCAGTTACAAGGTCGGGGAAACTGAAGCTTTCTTT; cdr3_aa: CAGSYKVGETEAFF
j_call: TRBJ1-5; d_call: -; v_call: TRBV20-1; clone_size: many; cdr3_nt: TGCAGTGCTCACGGACCGGGAGACCTCAATCAGCCCCAGCATTTT; cdr3_aa: CSAHGPGDLNQPQHF
j_call: TRBJ2-2; d_call: -; v_call: TRBV7-6; clone_size: few; cdr3_nt: TGTGCCAGCAGCAAACAGGGTTACACCGGGGAGCTGTTTTTT; cdr3_aa: CASSKQGYTGELFF
j_call: TRBJ2-5; d_call: TRBD2; v_call: TRBV5-1; clone_size: once; cdr3_nt: TGCGCCAGCAGCCCCCGGGGGGGCCCCAGGCCTGGACAAGAGACCCAGTACTTC; cdr3_aa: CASSPRGGPRPGQETQYF